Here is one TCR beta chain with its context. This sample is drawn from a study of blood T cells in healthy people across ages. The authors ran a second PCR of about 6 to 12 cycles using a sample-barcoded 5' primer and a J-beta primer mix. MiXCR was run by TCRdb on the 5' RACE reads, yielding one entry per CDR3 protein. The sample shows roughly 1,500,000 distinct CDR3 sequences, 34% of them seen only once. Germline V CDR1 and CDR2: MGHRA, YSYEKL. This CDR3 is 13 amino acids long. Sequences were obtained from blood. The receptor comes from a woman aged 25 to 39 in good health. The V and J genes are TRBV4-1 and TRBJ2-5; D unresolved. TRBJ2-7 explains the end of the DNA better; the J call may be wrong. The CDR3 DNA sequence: TGCGCCAGCAGCGCGAACACCAATTACGAGCAGTACTTC. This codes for CASSANTNYEQYF.